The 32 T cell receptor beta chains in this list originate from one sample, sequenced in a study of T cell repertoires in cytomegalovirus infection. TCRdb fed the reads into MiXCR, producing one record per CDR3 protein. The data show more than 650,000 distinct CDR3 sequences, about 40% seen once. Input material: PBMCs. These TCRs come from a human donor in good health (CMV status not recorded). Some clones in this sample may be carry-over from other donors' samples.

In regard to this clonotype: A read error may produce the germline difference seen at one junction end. The CDR3 loop reads CSSIPSTGFSFQPQHF. The CDR3 nucleotides read TGTTCCAGCATTCCCTCGACGGGGTTTTCCTTTCAGCCCCAGCATTTT. This chain uses TRBV6-2 or TRBV6-3 with TRBJ1-5; no clear D. Looked up from germline, CDR1 is MNHEY and CDR2 is SVGEGT. The CDR3 is 16 residues long.

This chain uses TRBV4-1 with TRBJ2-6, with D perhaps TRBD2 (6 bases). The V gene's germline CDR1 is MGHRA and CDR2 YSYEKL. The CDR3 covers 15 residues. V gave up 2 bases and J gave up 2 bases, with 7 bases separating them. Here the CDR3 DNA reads TGCGCCAGCAGCCAAAAGCGGGCTGGGGCCAACGTCCTGACTTTC. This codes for CASSQKRAGANVLTF.

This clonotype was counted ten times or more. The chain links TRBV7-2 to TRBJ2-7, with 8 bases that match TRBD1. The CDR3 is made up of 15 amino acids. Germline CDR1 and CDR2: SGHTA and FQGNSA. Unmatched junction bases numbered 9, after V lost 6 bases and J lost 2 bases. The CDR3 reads CASSLSGTGPYEQYF. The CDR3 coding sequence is TGTGCCAGCAGTCTATCCGGGACAGGTCCCTACGAGCAGTACTTC.

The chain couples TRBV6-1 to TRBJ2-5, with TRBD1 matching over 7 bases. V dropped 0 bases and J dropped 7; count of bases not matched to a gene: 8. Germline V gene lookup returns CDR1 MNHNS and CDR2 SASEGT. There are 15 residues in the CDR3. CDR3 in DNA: TGTGCCAGCAGTGAAGCGGGGACAGAGAGAGTGACCCAGTACTTC. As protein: CASSEAGTERVTQYF.

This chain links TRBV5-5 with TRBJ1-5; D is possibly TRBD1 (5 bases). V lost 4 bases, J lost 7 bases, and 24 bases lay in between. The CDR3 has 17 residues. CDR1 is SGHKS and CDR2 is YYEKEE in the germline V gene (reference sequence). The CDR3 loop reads CASSLSGQALWGQPQHF. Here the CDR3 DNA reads TGTGCCAGCAGCCTCTCGGGCCAGGCCCTTTGGGGGCAGCCCCAGCATTTT.

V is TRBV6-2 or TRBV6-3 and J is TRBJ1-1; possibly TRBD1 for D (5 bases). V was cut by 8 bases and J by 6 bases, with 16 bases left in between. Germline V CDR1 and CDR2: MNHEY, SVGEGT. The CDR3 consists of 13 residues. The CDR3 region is CASVQYRSSEAFF. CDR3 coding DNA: TGTGCCAGCGTCCAATACAGGTCGTCTGAAGCTTTCTTT.

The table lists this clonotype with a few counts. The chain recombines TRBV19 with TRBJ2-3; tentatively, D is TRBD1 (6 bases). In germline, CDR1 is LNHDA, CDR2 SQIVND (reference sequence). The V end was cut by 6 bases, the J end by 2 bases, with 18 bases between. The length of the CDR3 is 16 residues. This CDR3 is CASRRPGTLFTDTQYF. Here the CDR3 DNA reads TGTGCCAGTAGACGCCCCGGGACACTTTTCACAGATACGCAGTATTTT.

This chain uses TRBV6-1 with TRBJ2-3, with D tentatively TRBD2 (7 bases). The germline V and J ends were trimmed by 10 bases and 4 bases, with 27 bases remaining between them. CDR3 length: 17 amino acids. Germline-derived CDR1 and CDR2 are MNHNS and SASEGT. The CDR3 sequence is CAIEVGGPLREADTQYF. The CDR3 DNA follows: TGTGCCATCGAAGTGGGGGGGCCCCTGAGAGAGGCAGATACGCAGTATTTT.

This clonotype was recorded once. The chain's CDR3 is CASTREINQPQHF. As DNA, the CDR3 is TGTGCCAGCACACGGGAGATCAATCAGCCCCAGCATTTT. The chain combines TRBV12-3 or TRBV12-4 with TRBJ1-5; D remains ambiguous. Between the trimmed V and J ends, which lost 7 bases and 3 bases, there was a span of 10 bases. The CDR3 covers 13 residues.

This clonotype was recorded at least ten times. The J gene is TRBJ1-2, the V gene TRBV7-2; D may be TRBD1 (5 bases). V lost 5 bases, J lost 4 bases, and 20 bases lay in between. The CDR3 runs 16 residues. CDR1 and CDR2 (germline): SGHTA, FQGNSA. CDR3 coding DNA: TGTGCCAGCAGCCCAAACTGGGACCCGGGGGGCTATGGCTACACCTTC. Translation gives CASSPNWDPGGYGYTF.

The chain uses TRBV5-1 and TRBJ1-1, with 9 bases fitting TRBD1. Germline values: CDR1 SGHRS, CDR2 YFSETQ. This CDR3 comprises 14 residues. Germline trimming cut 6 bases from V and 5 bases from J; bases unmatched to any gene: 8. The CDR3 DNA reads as TGCGCCAGCACCATCCAAGGACAGGGGACTGAAGCTTTCTTT. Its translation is CASTIQGQGTEAFF. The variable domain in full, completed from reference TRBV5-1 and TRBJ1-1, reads KAGVTQTPRYLIKTRGQQVTLSCSPISGHRSVSWYQQTPGQGLQFLFEYFSETQRNKGNFPGRFSGRQFSNSRSEMNVSTLELGDSALYLCASTIQGQGTEAFFGQGTRLTVV.

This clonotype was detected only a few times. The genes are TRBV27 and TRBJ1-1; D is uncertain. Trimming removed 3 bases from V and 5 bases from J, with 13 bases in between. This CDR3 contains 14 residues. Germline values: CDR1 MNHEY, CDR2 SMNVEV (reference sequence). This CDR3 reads CASSLSGVGTEAFF. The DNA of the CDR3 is TGTGCCAGCAGTTTGTCGGGCGTCGGTACTGAAGCTTTCTTT.

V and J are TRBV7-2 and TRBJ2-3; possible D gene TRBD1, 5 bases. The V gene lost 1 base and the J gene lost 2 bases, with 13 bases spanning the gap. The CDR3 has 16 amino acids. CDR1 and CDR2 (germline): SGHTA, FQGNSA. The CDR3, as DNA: TGTGCCAGCAGCTTAGGGGCAGGGTGGACCACAGATACGCAGTATTTT. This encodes CASSLGAGWTTDTQYF.

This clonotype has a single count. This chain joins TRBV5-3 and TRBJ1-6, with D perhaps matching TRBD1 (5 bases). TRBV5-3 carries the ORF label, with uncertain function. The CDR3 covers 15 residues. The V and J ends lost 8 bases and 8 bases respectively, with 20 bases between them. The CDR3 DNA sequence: TGTGCCAGCAGCGGAACGGACACCGCCCATTCACCCCTCCACTTT. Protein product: CASSGTDTAHSPLHF.

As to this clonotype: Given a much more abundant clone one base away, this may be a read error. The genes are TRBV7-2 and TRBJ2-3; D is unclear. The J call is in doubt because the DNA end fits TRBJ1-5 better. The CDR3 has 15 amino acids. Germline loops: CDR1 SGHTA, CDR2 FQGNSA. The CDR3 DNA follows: TGTGCCAGCAGCTTAGCGCAAGGAGTCACAGATACGCAGCATTTT. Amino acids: CASSLAQGVTDTQHF.

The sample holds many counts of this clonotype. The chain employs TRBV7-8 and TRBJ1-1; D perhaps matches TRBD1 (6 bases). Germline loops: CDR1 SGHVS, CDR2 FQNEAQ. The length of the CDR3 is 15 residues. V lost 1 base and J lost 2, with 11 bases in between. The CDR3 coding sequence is TGTGCCAGCAGCTTAGTTTCAGGGGTTAACACTGAAGCTTTCTTT. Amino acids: CASSLVSGVNTEAFF.

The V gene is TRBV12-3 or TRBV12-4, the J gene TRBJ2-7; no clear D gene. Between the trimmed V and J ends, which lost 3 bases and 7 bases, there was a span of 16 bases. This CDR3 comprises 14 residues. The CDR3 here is CASSFHGPVREQYF. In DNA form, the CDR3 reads TGTGCCAGCAGTTTCCACGGGCCCGTTCGGGAGCAGTACTTC.

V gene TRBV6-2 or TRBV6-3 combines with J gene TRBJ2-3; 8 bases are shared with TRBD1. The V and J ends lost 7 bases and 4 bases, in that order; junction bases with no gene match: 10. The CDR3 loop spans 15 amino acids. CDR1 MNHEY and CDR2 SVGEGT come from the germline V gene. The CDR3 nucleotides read TGTGCCAGCACCTCCGGGACAGGAGCGGCAGATACGCAGTATTTT. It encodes CASTSGTGAADTQYF.

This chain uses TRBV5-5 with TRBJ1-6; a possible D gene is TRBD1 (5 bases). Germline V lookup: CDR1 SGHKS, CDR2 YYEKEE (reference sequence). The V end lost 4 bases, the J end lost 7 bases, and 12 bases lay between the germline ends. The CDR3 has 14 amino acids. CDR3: CASSRDLGNSPLHF. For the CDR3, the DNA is TGTGCCAGCAGCCGGGACTTAGGGAATTCACCCCTCCACTTT.

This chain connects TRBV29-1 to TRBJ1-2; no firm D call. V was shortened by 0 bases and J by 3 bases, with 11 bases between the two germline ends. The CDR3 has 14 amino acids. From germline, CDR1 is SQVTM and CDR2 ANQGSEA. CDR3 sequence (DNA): TGCAGCGTTGAAGATCCGGGTCGAGACTATGGCTACACCTTC. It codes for CSVEDPGRDYGYTF.

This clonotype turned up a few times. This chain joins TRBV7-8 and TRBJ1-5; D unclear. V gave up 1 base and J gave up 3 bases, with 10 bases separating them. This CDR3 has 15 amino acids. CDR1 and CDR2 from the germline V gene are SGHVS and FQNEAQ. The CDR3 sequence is CASSLDFDSNQPQHF. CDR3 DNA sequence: TGTGCCAGCAGCTTAGATTTCGATTCCAATCAGCCCCAGCATTTT. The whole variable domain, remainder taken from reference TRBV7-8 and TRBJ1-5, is GAGVSQSPRYKVAKRGQDVALRCDPISGHVSLFWYQQALGQGPEFLTYFQNEAQLDKSGLPSDRFFAERPEGSVSTLKIQRTQQEDSAVYLCASSLDFDSNQPQHFGDGTRLSIL.

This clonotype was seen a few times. CDR3 DNA: TGTGCCAGTAGTCCGACGGGGCTCCGAAGAGGCTACACCTTC. Protein: CASSPTGLRRGYTF. The chain has TRBV19 and TRBJ1-2, with a possible D match to TRBD1 (5 bases). The CDR3 loop spans 14 amino acids. Trimming cost V 5 bases and J 8 bases, with 18 bases left between them. In germline, CDR1 is LNHDA, CDR2 SQIVND (reference sequence).

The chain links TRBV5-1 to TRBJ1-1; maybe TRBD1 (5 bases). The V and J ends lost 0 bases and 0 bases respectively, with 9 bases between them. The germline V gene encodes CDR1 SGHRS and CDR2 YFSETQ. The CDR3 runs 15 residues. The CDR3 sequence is CASSLDGHLNTEAFF. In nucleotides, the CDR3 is TGCGCCAGCAGCTTGGACGGACACCTGAACACTGAAGCTTTCTTT.

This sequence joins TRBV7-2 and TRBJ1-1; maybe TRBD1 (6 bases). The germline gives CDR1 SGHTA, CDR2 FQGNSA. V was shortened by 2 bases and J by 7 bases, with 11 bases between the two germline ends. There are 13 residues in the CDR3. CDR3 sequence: CASSLNLGHEAFF. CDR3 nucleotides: TGTGCCAGCAGCTTAAATTTGGGACATGAAGCTTTCTTT.

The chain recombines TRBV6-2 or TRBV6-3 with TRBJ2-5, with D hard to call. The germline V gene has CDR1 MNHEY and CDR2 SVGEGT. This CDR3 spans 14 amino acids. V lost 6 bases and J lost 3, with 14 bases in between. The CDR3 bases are TGTGCCAGCAGCAATCCCGGACGGGAAGAGACCCAGTACTTC. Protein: CASSNPGREETQYF.

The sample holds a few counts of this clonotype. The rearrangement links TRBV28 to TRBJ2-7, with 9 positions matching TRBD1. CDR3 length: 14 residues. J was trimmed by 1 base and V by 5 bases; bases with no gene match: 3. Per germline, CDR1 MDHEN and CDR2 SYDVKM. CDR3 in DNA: TGTGCCAGCAGTGACAGGGGGAGTTCCTACGAGCAGTACTTC. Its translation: CASSDRGSSYEQYF.

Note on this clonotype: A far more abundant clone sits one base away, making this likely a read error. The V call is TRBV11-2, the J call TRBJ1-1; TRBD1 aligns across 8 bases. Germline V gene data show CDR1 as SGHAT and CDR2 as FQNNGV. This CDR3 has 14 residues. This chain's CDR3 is CSSSFGTGNTEAFF. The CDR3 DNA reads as TGTTCCAGCAGCTTTGGGACAGGGAACACTGAAGCTTTCTTT.

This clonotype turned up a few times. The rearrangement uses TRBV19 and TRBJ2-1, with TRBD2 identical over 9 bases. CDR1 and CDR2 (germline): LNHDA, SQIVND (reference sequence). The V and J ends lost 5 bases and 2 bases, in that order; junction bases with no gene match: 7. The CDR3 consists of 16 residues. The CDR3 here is CASSSTIAGAYNEQFF. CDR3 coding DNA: TGTGCCAGTAGTTCCACTATAGCGGGAGCCTACAATGAGCAGTTCTTC.

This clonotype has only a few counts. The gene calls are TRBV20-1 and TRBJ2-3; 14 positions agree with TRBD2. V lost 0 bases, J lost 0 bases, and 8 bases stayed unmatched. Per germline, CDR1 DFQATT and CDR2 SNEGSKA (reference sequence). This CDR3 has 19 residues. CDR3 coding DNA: TGCAGTGCTAGAGATCGGACTAGCGGGGGGCTCCTTAGCACAGATACGCAGTATTTT. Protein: CSARDRTSGGLLSTDTQYF.

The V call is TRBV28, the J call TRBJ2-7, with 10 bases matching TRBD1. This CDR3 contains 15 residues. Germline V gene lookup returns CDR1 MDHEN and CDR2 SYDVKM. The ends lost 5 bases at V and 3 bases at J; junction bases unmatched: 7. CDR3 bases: TGTGCCAGCAGTACTCCGGGACAGGGGATCTACGAGCAGTACTTC. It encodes CASSTPGQGIYEQYF. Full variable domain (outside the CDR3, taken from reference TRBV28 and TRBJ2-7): DVKVTQSSRYLVKRTGEKVFLECVQDMDHENMFWYRQDPGLGLRLIYFSYDVKMKEKGDIPEGYSVSREKKERFSLILESASTNQTSMYLCASSTPGQGIYEQYFGPGTRLTVT.

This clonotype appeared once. The CDR3 region is CASSKAGMNTEAFF. DNA of the CDR3: TGTGCCAGCAGCAAGGCAGGGATGAACACTGAAGCTTTCTTT. This chain links TRBV25-1 with TRBJ1-1; TRBD1 might be the D (5 bases). This CDR3 comprises 14 residues. The V and J ends lost 6 bases and 0 bases respectively, with 11 bases between them. From germline, CDR1 is MGHDK and CDR2 SYGVNS.

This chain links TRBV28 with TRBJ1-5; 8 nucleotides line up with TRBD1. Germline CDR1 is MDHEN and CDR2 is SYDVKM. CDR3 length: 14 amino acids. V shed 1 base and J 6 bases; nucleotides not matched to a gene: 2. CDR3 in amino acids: CASSLYRGGQPQHF. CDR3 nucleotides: TGTGCCAGCAGTTTATACAGGGGGGGTCAGCCCCAGCATTTT.